This entry is about one T cell receptor beta chain. Its target is unknown. The data were taken from a study of T cell responses to AZD1222 COVID-19 vaccine. Study outcomes and limitations: Repertoire collection took place solely once the T cell response had peaked. Among AZD1222 vaccinees, only six were seropositive at baseline. Most donors were white British and more were female, and clonal diversity was possibly underestimated.

Method: immunoSEQ multiplex PCR; TCRdb's copy keeps in-frame clones and lacks some. The data contain about 120,000 clones, about 90% of them singletons. The sequencing used peripheral blood, collected on day 0 of AZD1222 vaccination. This TCR was sampled from an adult in good health.

Here the CDR3 DNA reads TGCGCCAGCAGCTTGGGACTAGCGGGAAGGAATGAGCAGTTCTTC. Its protein product is CASSLGLAGRNEQFF. This sequence joins TRBV5-1 and TRBJ2-1; 11 bases align to TRBD2. V gave up 0 bases and J gave up 7 bases; unmatched junction bases: 3. The germline V gene has CDR1 SGHRS and CDR2 YFSETQ. The CDR3 loop spans 15 amino acids.